A single sample is the source of the 3 T cell receptor beta chains below, sequenced in a study of human T cells and chemical hapten exposure. The template was total RNA from unfractionated whole blood. The library gave individual cDNA molecules unique molecular identifiers. Using its own MiXCR run on the reads, TCRdb lists one record per CDR3 protein. The table records 95,000 to 150,000 distinct CDR3 sequences, around 9% of them present only once. Sequencing used whole blood. These TCRs come from a human donor in good health. Some clones in this sample may be carry-over from other donors' samples.

V gene TRBV15 combines with J gene TRBJ2-2; D call uncertain. CDR1 and CDR2 (germline): LNHNV, YYDKDF (reference sequence). The CDR3 contains 14 residues. V lost 2 bases to trimming and J lost 1 base, with 5 bases between them. CDR3 protein: CATSRYRNTGELFF. For the CDR3, the DNA is TGTGCCACCAGCAGATACAGGAACACCGGGGAGCTGTTTTTT.

By its share, this clonotype is medium-sized. The chain uses TRBV4-3 and TRBJ2-5; 9 nucleotides line up with TRBD2. Germline V gene lookup returns CDR1 LGHNA and CDR2 YSLEER. CDR3 length equals 15 residues. The V and J ends lost 0 bases and 1 base, in that order; junction bases with no gene match: 0. The CDR3 is CASSQERGGQETQYF. CDR3 nucleotide sequence: TGCGCCAGCAGCCAAGAGCGGGGGGGCCAAGAGACCCAGTACTTC.

This clonotype turned up a few times. This chain uses TRBV20-1 with TRBJ2-2, with D possibly being TRBD1 (6 bases). This CDR3 region has 15 residues. Germline loops: CDR1 DFQATT, CDR2 SNEGSKA (reference sequence). Trimming left V 0 bases short and J 7 bases short, with 15 bases between. The CDR3 nucleotides are TGCAGTGCTAGAGATGTGGCAGGGGCCGACGGGGAGCTGTTTTTT. Protein: CSARDVAGADGELFF.